Shown below are 23 T cell receptor beta chains from a single sample sequenced in a study of blood T cells in healthy people across ages. Through a sample-barcoded 5' primer and a J-beta primer mix, a second PCR was run for 7 to 11 cycles. MiXCR was run by TCRdb on the 5' RACE reads, yielding one entry per CDR3 protein. Of more than 800,000 distinct CDR3 sequences in the sample, 25% to 30% were seen once. The material sequenced was blood. These receptor sequences come from a woman of 80 years or more in good health.

In regard to this clonotype: The junction differs from germline at one of its ends, possibly a read error. This chain joins TRBV6-5 and TRBJ2-7, with a weak D call TRBD1 (6 bases). In germline, CDR1 is MNHEY, CDR2 SVGAGI. The CDR3 length is 15 residues. Written as DNA, the CDR3 is TGTGCCGGCAGTCTACAGGGCGTCGGCTCCTACGAGCAGTACTTC. Its protein is CAGSLQGVGSYEQYF.

In its sample, this clonotype was seen many times. The chain uses TRBV7-2 and TRBJ2-1; weak D call: TRBD2 (5 bases). Looked up from germline, CDR1 is SGHTA and CDR2 is FQGNSA. This CDR3 is 15 amino acids long. V was clipped by 1 base and J by 5 bases, with 12 bases between them. As DNA, the CDR3 is TGTGCCAGCAGCTTAGTGAGCGGTATAGACAATGAGCAGTTCTTC. It translates to CASSLVSGIDNEQFF.

The table lists this clonotype with many counts. V and J are TRBV10-3 and TRBJ2-1; no reliable D call. Germline lookup yields CDR1 ENHRY and CDR2 SYGVKD. The ends were cut back, 4 bases at V and 8 bases at J, with 12 bases in the middle. The CDR3 covers 13 residues. CDR3 in DNA: TGTGCCATCAGTGTTAGGGATTGGGATGAGCAGTTCTTC. Protein product: CAISVRDWDEQFF.

Of note for this clonotype: The germline gene is not matched at one end of the junction; a read error may be the cause. V gene TRBV24-1 combines with J gene TRBJ2-5, with D unclear. This CDR3 region has 12 residues. The germline V gene encodes CDR1 KGHDR and CDR2 SFDVKD. The CDR3 nucleotides read TGTACCACCCTCTCACAAGGGGAGACCCAGTACTTC. Translated: CTTLSQGETQYF.

This clonotype was counted a few times. As the CDR3 is not closed by the conserved phenylalanine or tryptophan, this likely results from a read error. The chain couples TRBV10-3 to TRBJ2-5, with 8 bases that match TRBD1. Judging by the DNA end, TRBJ2-7 fits better; the J call may be wrong. The CDR3 loop spans 12 amino acids. The V gene's germline CDR1 is ENHRY and CDR2 SYGVKD. As DNA, the CDR3 is TGTGCCATCGGGGGGACAGGCTACGAGCAGTACTGC. Residues: CAIGGTGYEQYC.

This clonotype was observed a handful of times. This rearrangement joins TRBV7-2 to TRBJ2-2, with D unclear. CDR3 length: 16 amino acids. Trimming cost V 2 bases and J 0 bases, with 10 bases left between them. Germline V gene data show CDR1 as SGHTA and CDR2 as FQGNSA. CDR3 DNA sequence: TGTGCCAGCAGCTTACGCCAGTATGCGAACACCGGGGAGCTGTTTTTT. Its translation: CASSLRQYANTGELFF.

At least ten counts were recorded for this clonotype. The CDR3 DNA reads TGTGCCAGCAGTCCACTGCGGGTGGACGAGCAGTACTTC. Protein product: CASSPLRVDEQYF. The chain couples TRBV28 to TRBJ2-7; tentative D call: TRBD2 (5 bases). The ends were cut back, 5 bases at V and 5 bases at J, with 13 bases in the middle. The CDR3 is made up of 13 amino acids. CDR1 and CDR2 from the germline V gene are MDHEN and SYDVKM.

This clonotype was counted many times. The chain joins TRBV12-3 or TRBV12-4 to TRBJ2-5, with 9 bases that match TRBD1. The CDR3 covers 15 residues. With V trimmed by 5 bases and J by 11 bases, 15 bases remained unmatched. The CDR3 loop is CASSARTGVVDEQYF. The CDR3 DNA sequence: TGTGCCAGCAGTGCCCGGACAGGGGTGGTCGATGAGCAGTACTTC.

This clonotype came up once. Compared with germline, one end of the junction differs, possibly owing to a read error. V and J are TRBV5-5 and TRBJ2-1, with a tentative D call TRBD2 (5 bases). The CDR3 spans 14 residues. The germline V gene encodes CDR1 SGHKS and CDR2 YYEKEE (reference sequence). The CDR3 bases are TGTGCCAGCAGCTTAGGAGGCTCCTACAGTGAGCAGTTCTTC. Its protein product is CASSLGGSYSEQFF.

Details on this clonotype: One end of the junction fails to match germline, which may point to a read error. The chain is built from TRBV5-6 and TRBJ2-2; a weak D match, TRBD2 (5 bases). This CDR3 is built from 16 residues. Germline values: CDR1 SGHDT, CDR2 YYEEEE. Written as DNA, the CDR3 is TGTGCCAGCAGCCTGGAGTGGCACGGTGACACCGGGGAGCGGTTTTTT. Protein sequence: CASSLEWHGDTGERFF. Together with reference TRBV5-6 and TRBJ2-2, the CDR3 gives the full variable domain: DAGVTQSPTHLIKTRGQQVTLRCSPKSGHDTVSWYQQALGQGPQFIFQYYEEEERQRGNFPDRFSGHQFPNYSSELNVNALLLGDSALYLCASSLEWHGDTGERFFGEGSRLTVL.

For this clonotype: A much bigger clone sits one base away, suggesting this may be a read error. The chain recombines TRBV7-9 with TRBJ2-3; 8 nucleotides line up with TRBD1. Germline lookup yields CDR1 SEHNR and CDR2 FQNEAQ (reference sequence). The CDR3 sequence is 15 residues long. The DNA of the CDR3 is TGTGCCTGCAGCCTAGGACAGGGAGGTGCAGATACGCAGTATTTT. It specifies CACSLGQGGADTQYF. Combining the CDR3 with reference TRBV7-9 and TRBJ2-3 gives the whole variable domain DTGVSQNPRHKITKRGQNVTFRCDPISEHNRLYWYRQTLGQGPEFLTYFQNEAQLEKSRLLSDRFSAERPKGSFSTLEIQRTEQGDSAMYLCACSLGQGGADTQYFGPGTRLTVL.

The chain joins TRBV5-6 to TRBJ1-1; 8 bases align to TRBD1. Germline lookup yields CDR1 SGHDT and CDR2 YYEEEE. Trimming at V came to 4 bases and at J to 10 bases, leaving 15 bases not matched to a gene. This CDR3 spans 15 amino acids. Written as DNA, the CDR3 is TGTGCCAGCAGCGAGTACCCAACAGGGGGAGTCGGAGCTTTCTTT. Protein: CASSEYPTGGVGAFF.

The CDR3 DNA reads as TGTGCCAGCAGTTACGAGTCGCAGGGAATAGGCGGCTACACCTTC. This encodes CASSYESQGIGGYTF. The V gene is TRBV6-5, the J gene TRBJ1-2; D possibly corresponds to TRBD1 (5 bases). This CDR3 has 15 amino acids. Germline CDR1 reads MNHEY; CDR2 reads SVGAGI. Between the trimmed V and J ends, which lost 2 bases and 8 bases, there was a span of 18 bases.

This rearrangement joins TRBV15 to TRBJ2-2; D uncertain. The CDR3 consists of 14 residues. Trimming stripped 4 bases from V and 1 base from J, with 7 bases between. Germline lookup yields CDR1 LNHNV and CDR2 YYDKDF (reference sequence). CDR3 loop: CATSTERNTGELFF. In nucleotides, the CDR3 is TGTGCCACCAGCACTGAAAGGAACACCGGGGAGCTGTTTTTT.

The rearrangement uses TRBV20-1 and TRBJ1-1; D may be TRBD1 (5 bases). The CDR3 runs to 15 residues. Trimming left V 1 base short and J 3 bases short, with 15 bases between. Per the germline V gene, CDR1 is DFQATT and CDR2 is SNEGSKA (reference sequence). CDR3 region: CSARGVGGRDTEAFF. The DNA of the CDR3 is TGCAGTGCTAGAGGGGTGGGGGGAAGGGACACTGAAGCTTTCTTT.

As for this clonotype: It may be a read error: a sequence one base away is much more abundant. The chain carries TRBV4-1 and TRBJ2-1; 7 bases line up with TRBD2. The J call is doubtful: the DNA matches TRBJ2-7 better. This CDR3 region has 14 residues. From germline, CDR1 is MGHRA and CDR2 YSYEKL. CDR3: CASRGEGAYNEQYF. Here the CDR3 DNA reads TGCGCCAGCAGGGGGGAGGGTGCCTACAATGAGCAGTACTTC.

This clonotype was recorded only once. The chain joins TRBV29-1 to TRBJ2-5, with a weak D call TRBD1 (5 bases). From germline, CDR1 is SQVTM and CDR2 ANQGSEA. CDR3 length: 13 amino acids. Trimming took 6 bases from V and 5 from J, leaving 16 bases between them. The CDR3 sequence: CSVAPAGWETQYF. The CDR3 DNA reads as TGCAGCGTCGCTCCCGCAGGGTGGGAGACCCAGTACTTC.

Details on this clonotype: A single base separates this from a much larger clone, so it may be a read error. The chain carries TRBV2 and TRBJ2-3, with D tentatively TRBD2 (7 bases). The CDR3 extends over 13 amino acids. Germline lookup yields CDR1 SNHLY and CDR2 FYNNEI. CDR3 sequence reads: CASSGGGGDSQYF. The CDR3 DNA reads as TGTGCCAGCAGTGGAGGGGGGGGAGATTCGCAGTATTTT.

In its sample, this clonotype was seen a few times. This chain connects TRBV2 to TRBJ1-2, with 10 positions matching TRBD1. CDR1 and CDR2 from the germline V gene are SNHLY and FYNNEI. CDR3 length: 16 amino acids. J was trimmed by 6 bases and V by 7 bases; bases with no gene match: 14. The CDR3 spells CASTRTGGDVGNGYTF. Written as DNA, the CDR3 is TGTGCCAGCACACGGACAGGGGGTGATGTTGGGAATGGCTACACCTTC.

With regard to this clonotype: Mismatch with germline at one junction end may stem from a read error. This sequence joins TRBV20-1 and TRBJ2-3; TRBD2 matches 7 bases. Germline CDR1 and CDR2: DFQATT and SNEGSKA (reference sequence). The CDR3 contains 15 residues. CDR3 in amino acids: CSARGRAKPTDTQDF. The CDR3, as DNA: TGCAGTGCTAGGGGGAGGGCGAAACCCACAGATACGCAGGATTTT.

This clonotype has just a few counts. The chain uses TRBV12-3 or TRBV12-4 and TRBJ1-5; D may be TRBD1 (5 bases). Trimming took off 5 bases at V and 6 bases at J, with 17 bases between the two ends. The CDR3 has 15 amino acids. The CDR3 region has the DNA TGTGCCAGCAGTCCTCCTCCGGGGGTCGGTCAGCCCCAGCATTTT. Protein sequence: CASSPPPGVGQPQHF.

Note on this clonotype: A much larger clone sits a single nucleotide away, making a read error possible. V and J are TRBV20-1 and TRBJ2-1; D might be TRBD2 (6 bases). The DNA end favors TRBJ2-7, so the J call may be wrong. Looked up from germline, CDR1 is DFQATT and CDR2 is SNEGSKA (reference sequence). The CDR3 loop spans 16 amino acids. In nucleotides, the CDR3 is TGCAGTGCTAGAGAACCCGCCGGGACTTTTCACAATGAGCAGTACTTC. Protein: CSAREPAGTFHNEQYF.

The chain joins TRBV7-2 to TRBJ2-5, with 7 bases lining up with TRBD1. J lost 6 bases, V lost 5 bases, and 12 bases had no gene match. CDR1 is SGHTA, CDR2 FQGNSA, per germline. The CDR3 has 15 residues. Here the CDR3 DNA reads TGTGCCAGCAGCCCACAGCGAGGGGGCGGCCAGACCCAGTACTTC. Translation: CASSPQRGGGQTQYF. Full variable domain (missing parts from reference TRBV7-2 and TRBJ2-5): GAGVSQSPSNKVTEKGKDVELRCDPISGHTALYWYRQSLGQGLEFLIYFQGNSAPDKSGLPSDRFSAERTGGSVSTLTIQRTQQEDSAVYLCASSPQRGGGQTQYFGPGTRLLVL.